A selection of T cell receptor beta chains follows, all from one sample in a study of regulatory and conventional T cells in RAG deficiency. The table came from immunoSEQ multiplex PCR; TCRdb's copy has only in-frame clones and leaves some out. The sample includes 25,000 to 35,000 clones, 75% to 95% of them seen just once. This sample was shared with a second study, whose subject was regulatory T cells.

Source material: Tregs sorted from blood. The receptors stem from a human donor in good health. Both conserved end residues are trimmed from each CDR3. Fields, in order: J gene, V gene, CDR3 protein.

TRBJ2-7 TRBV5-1 ASSLPNPGEQY
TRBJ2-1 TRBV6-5 ASSYVSYNEQF
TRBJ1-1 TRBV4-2 ASSHHPGTGIGNTEAF
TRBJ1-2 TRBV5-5 ASSTTRESGYT
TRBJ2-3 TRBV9 ASSVGGLTDTQY
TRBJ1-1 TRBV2 ASSAGAKGEAF
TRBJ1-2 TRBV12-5 ASGLVGNRVRGYT
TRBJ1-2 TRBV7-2 ASSPDTASYGYT
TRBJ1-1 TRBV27 ASKRTGFLNTEAF
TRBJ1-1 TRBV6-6 ASRRQGMNTEAF
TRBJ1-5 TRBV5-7 ASSLVRGNQPQH
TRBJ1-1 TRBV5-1 ASSFGGTEAF
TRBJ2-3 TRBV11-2 ASSLIGGDYTDTQY
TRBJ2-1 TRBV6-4 ASRGGANYNEQF
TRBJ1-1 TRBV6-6 ASSYDGDEAF
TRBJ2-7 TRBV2 ASSEGRGLSYEQY
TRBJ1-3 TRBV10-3 AIGPIGRHRSNTIY
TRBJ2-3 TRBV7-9 ASSPRTAPISADTQY
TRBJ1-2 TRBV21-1 ASSKGVDRGNYGYT
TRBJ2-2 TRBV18 ASARGGELF
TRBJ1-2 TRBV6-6 ASSRDRVYGYT
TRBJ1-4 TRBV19 ASSMRSEKLF
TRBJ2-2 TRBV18 ASSPTSTGELF
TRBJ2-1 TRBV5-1 ASSLDLPLYNEQF
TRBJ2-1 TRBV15 ATSGGQVSYNEQF
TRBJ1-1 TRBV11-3 ASSLGRNTEAF
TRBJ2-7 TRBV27 ASSSPGRINYEQY
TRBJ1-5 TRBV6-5 ASSRFTGGNQPQH
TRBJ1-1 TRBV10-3 AISGQGNTEAF
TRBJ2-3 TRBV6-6 ASSYWTPATDTQY
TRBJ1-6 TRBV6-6 ASTTLGPTNNSPLH
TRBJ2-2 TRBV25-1 ASSEMNTGELF
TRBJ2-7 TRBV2 ASSGSGNYEQY
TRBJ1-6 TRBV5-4 ASSLGQVYNSPLH
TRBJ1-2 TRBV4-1 ASSQESGGRAYGYT
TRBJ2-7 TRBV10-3 AISRDWNYEQY
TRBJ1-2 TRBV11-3 ASSTDRAYGYT
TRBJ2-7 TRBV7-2 ASSLEWGGRYEQY
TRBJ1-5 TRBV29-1 SVAGTSMDQH
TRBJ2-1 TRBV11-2 ASSNRLLRGIYNEQF
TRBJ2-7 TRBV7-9 ASSLVGSEHEQY
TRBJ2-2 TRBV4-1 ASSQGGGRTGELF
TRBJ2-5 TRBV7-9 ASSLRLAGRYQETQY
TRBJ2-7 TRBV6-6 ASTRGGTSYEQY
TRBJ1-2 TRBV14 ASTPSAGRDGGFYGYT
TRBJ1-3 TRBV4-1 ASSQDGWGGNTIY
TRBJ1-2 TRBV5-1 ASSFTTGLEGYT
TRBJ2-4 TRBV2 ASRWGAKNIQY
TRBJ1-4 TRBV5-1 ASSPGQLGHEKLF
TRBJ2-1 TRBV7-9 ASNDRGTLRNEQF
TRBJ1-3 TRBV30 AWSVWSGGTSGNTIY
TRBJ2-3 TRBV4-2 ASSQDSVTSGGATDTQY
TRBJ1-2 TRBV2 ASRSGQGFGYGYT
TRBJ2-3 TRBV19 ASSIGGSTDTQY
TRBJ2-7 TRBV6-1 ASTRDSAKY